A single sample gave rise to the 28 T cell receptor beta chains below, sequenced in a study of technical replicates of blood from several donors. Libraries were prepared by immunoSEQ multiplex PCR; TCRdb keeps only in-frame clonotypes and omits some of them. This table holds roughly 79,000 clones, more than 80% found once. The specimen sequenced was PBMCs. These receptor sequences come from a human donor in good health. Some clones in this sample may be carry-over from other donors' samples.

A note on this clone: The sample holds other DNA sequences that translate to the same CDR3. The V call is TRBV4-2, the J call TRBJ1-2; tentatively, D is TRBD1 (5 bases). Trimming removed 3 bases at V and 6 bases at J, with 17 bases between. CDR3 length equals 15 residues. Germline CDR1 reads LGHNA; CDR2 reads YNFKEQ. Here the CDR3 reads CASSHIVPGGNGYTF. In nucleotides, the CDR3 is TGTGCCAGCAGCCATATCGTCCCGGGGGGGAATGGCTACACCTTC.

This clone showed up just once. The rearrangement links TRBV6-5 to TRBJ2-1; TRBD2 is a possible D gene (6 bases). Germline CDR1 is MNHEY and CDR2 is SVGAGI. This CDR3 is built from 14 residues. V lost 5 bases and J lost 5, with 13 bases in between. CDR3 residues: CASSRDWGDNEQFF. The CDR3 nucleotides are TGTGCCAGCAGTCGGGACTGGGGGGACAATGAGCAGTTCTTC.

The chain is built from TRBV19 and TRBJ2-1; D is perhaps TRBD2 (6 bases). The germline CDR1 and CDR2 sequences are LNHDA and SQIVND (reference sequence). The CDR3 runs 14 residues. Trimming left V 7 bases short and J 0 bases short, with 10 bases between. The CDR3 loop is CASMEGSSYNEQFF. CDR3 nucleotide sequence: TGTGCCAGTATGGAGGGGAGCTCCTACAATGAGCAGTTCTTC.

This clone was found once. The chain couples TRBV6-5 to TRBJ2-7; a possible D gene is TRBD1 (5 bases). The germline CDR1 and CDR2 sequences are MNHEY and SVGAGI. V lost 4 bases, J lost 5 bases, and 9 bases lay in between. The CDR3 covers 12 residues. The CDR3 nucleotides read TGTGCCAGCAGTTCAGGGATGAACGAGCAGTACTTC. It yields the protein CASSSGMNEQYF.

This clone was detected only once. The gene calls are TRBV5-1 and TRBJ2-7, with 8 bases lining up with TRBD1. Germline trimming cut 4 bases from V and 2 bases from J; bases unmatched to any gene: 26. Germline V gene sequence: CDR1 SGHRS, CDR2 YFSETQ. The CDR3 sequence is 21 residues long. CDR3 sequence reads: CASSRTGWTGRANVDAYEQYF. CDR3 sequence (DNA): TGCGCCAGCAGCCGGACGGGGTGGACAGGGCGCGCAAACGTTGATGCCTACGAGCAGTACTTC.

The chain employs TRBV6-1 and TRBJ1-2, with 7 bases aligning to TRBD1. Germline trimming cut 4 bases from V and 1 base from J; bases unmatched to any gene: 6. This CDR3 is built from 15 residues. CDR1 is MNHNS and CDR2 is SASEGT in the germline V gene. The CDR3 sequence: CASSGGTALNYGYTF. CDR3 bases: TGTGCCAGCAGTGGTGGGACAGCCCTTAACTATGGCTACACCTTC.

V gene TRBV7-2 combines with J gene TRBJ2-3, with D uncertain. The CDR3 is made up of 16 amino acids. Germline V gives CDR1 SGHTA, CDR2 FQGNSA. The ends were cut back, 3 bases at V and 2 bases at J, with 15 bases in the middle. The chain's CDR3 is CASSFWLLATTDTQYF. The CDR3 DNA is TGTGCCAGCAGCTTCTGGCTTCTGGCCACCACAGATACGCAGTATTTT.

This rearrangement joins TRBV4-2 to TRBJ2-2; 11 nucleotides align to TRBD2. The V gene end was trimmed by 4 bases and the J gene end by 3 bases; junction bases not matched to a gene: 7. CDR1 and CDR2 (germline): LGHNA, YNFKEQ. The CDR3 is 17 residues long. The CDR3 DNA is TGTGCCAGCAGCCTAATAGCGGGGGGGCCAGACACCGGGGAGCTGTTTTTT. Translation gives CASSLIAGGPDTGELFF.

The V call is TRBV4-1, the J call TRBJ2-5; D is possibly TRBD2 (6 bases). The CDR3 has 15 residues. The V end lost 1 base, the J end lost 2 bases, and 11 bases lay between the germline ends. CDR1 is MGHRA and CDR2 is YSYEKL in the germline V gene. CDR3 protein: CASSQASAGQETQYF. The CDR3 region has the DNA TGCGCCAGCAGCCAAGCCTCGGCGGGACAAGAGACCCAGTACTTC.

This chain connects TRBV5-1 to TRBJ2-5; 14 positions match TRBD2. The CDR3 is 18 amino acids. Germline trimming cut 2 bases from V and 5 bases from J; bases unmatched to any gene: 11. Germline V gives CDR1 SGHRS, CDR2 YFSETQ. In DNA, the CDR3 is TGCGCCAGCAGCTTCGGGGGGACTAGCGGGAGAGGTTCGGAGACCCAGTACTTC. This translates into CASSFGGTSGRGSETQYF.

The table lists this clone with a count of one. This chain uses TRBV7-9 with TRBJ1-4; TRBD1 matches 7 bases. J gave up 7 bases and V 5 bases, and 7 bases lay outside the gene matches. Germline loops: CDR1 SEHNR, CDR2 FQNEAQ (reference sequence). This CDR3 has 14 amino acids. The CDR3 is CASSPTGKGEKLFF. DNA of the CDR3: TGTGCCAGCAGCCCGACAGGGAAGGGTGAAAAACTGTTTTTT.

The gene calls are TRBV7-9 and TRBJ1-4, with no clear D. Germline CDR1 reads SEHNR; CDR2 reads FQNEAQ (reference sequence). Trimming stripped 8 bases from V and 2 bases from J, with 12 bases between. The CDR3 contains 14 residues. CDR3 in DNA: TGTGCCAGCTCCGTAGCGGGCACTAATGAAAAACTGTTTTTT. The encoded protein is CASSVAGTNEKLFF.

The count of this clone is one. The chain is built from TRBV5-1 and TRBJ2-3, with D hard to call. The V gene lost 4 bases and the J gene lost 2 bases, with 11 bases spanning the gap. The CDR3 spans 14 residues. Germline CDR1 reads SGHRS; CDR2 reads YFSETQ. The CDR3 sequence: CASSPGPSTDTQYF. The CDR3 region has the DNA TGCGCCAGCAGCCCAGGTCCCTCCACAGATACGCAGTATTTT.

CDR3 bases: TGCGCCAGCTACTTTCTAGCGGGGGAACAATTGGAGACCCAGTACTTC. Translating it yields CASYFLAGEQLETQYF. The gene calls are TRBV5-1 and TRBJ2-5; 10 nucleotides line up with TRBD2. The germline V gene has CDR1 SGHRS and CDR2 YFSETQ. This CDR3 is 16 amino acids long. Unmatched junction bases numbered 14, after V lost 7 bases and J lost 5 bases.

The V gene is TRBV29-1, the J gene TRBJ1-2; weak D call: TRBD1 (6 bases). The germline V and J ends were trimmed by 6 bases and 8 bases, with 13 bases remaining between them. The CDR3 loop spans 11 amino acids. Germline values: CDR1 SQVTM, CDR2 ANQGSEA. CDR3 amino acids: CSVEGGEGYTF. The CDR3 DNA reads as TGCAGCGTAGAGGGGGGGGAAGGCTACACCTTC.

This clone was detected only a few times. The chain joins TRBV7-6 to TRBJ2-7; 12 positions match TRBD1. Germline V CDR1 and CDR2: SGHVS, FNYEAQ. The CDR3 is made up of 17 amino acids. The junction had 12 bases not matched to a gene; V was cut back by 5 bases and J by 4 bases. The CDR3 sequence is CASSPGTGGLLMYEQYF. The CDR3 DNA reads TGTGCCAGCAGCCCGGGGACAGGGGGCTTGCTGATGTACGAGCAGTACTTC.

This chain connects TRBV4-3 to TRBJ1-2; TRBD1 might be the D (5 bases). The CDR3 runs 14 residues. V lost 2 bases and J lost 2, with 9 bases in between. Per the germline V gene, CDR1 is LGHNA and CDR2 is YSLEER. The CDR3 nucleotides read TGCGCCAGCAGCCAATATTCAGGGAACTATGGCTACACCTTC. This translates into CASSQYSGNYGYTF.

The genes are TRBV6-5 and TRBJ2-4; TRBD1 matches 7 bases. Germline CDR1 MNHEY, CDR2 SVGAGI. The J segment lost 8 bases and the V segment lost 0 bases, leaving 7 bases of the junction unmatched. The CDR3 runs 15 residues. CDR3 coding DNA: TGTGCCAGCAGTTACTCATCCAGGGGGATAGACATTCAGTACTTC. Protein sequence: CASSYSSRGIDIQYF.

This chain joins TRBV7-9 and TRBJ2-7; 10 positions agree with TRBD2. Trimming at V came to 5 bases and at J to 4 bases, leaving 11 bases not matched to a gene. Germline V gives CDR1 SEHNR, CDR2 FQNEAQ (reference sequence). This CDR3 comprises 16 residues. In DNA form, the CDR3 reads TGTGCCAGCAGCCCCCCGGGAGCGGGAGGGCCGTACGAGCAGTACTTC. Its protein product is CASSPPGAGGPYEQYF.

The CDR3 sequence is CASSQERTLGGAEQYF. Here the CDR3 DNA reads TGCGCCAGCAGCCAAGAACGGACCCTCGGCGGGGCCGAGCAGTACTTC. The V gene is TRBV4-3, the J gene TRBJ2-7; a weak D match, TRBD2 (6 bases). The CDR3 extends over 16 amino acids. V gave up 0 bases and J gave up 6 bases, with 18 bases separating them. From germline, CDR1 is LGHNA and CDR2 YSLEER.

This clone is a singleton in its sample. The chain combines TRBV2 with TRBJ1-2; 8 positions agree with TRBD1. CDR3 length: 12 amino acids. Trimming removed 5 bases from V and 6 bases from J; junction bases left unmatched: 2. Germline CDR1 and CDR2: SNHLY and FYNNEI. The CDR3 DNA reads as TGTGCCAGCAGTACGACAGGGGATGGCTACACCTTC. Its translation is CASSTTGDGYTF.

This sequence joins TRBV7-7 and TRBJ2-2; TRBD2 matches at 8 bases. The CDR3 contains 13 residues. The germline gives CDR1 SSHAT, CDR2 FNYEAQ (reference sequence). Trimming removed 5 bases from V and 6 bases from J; junction bases left unmatched: 2. The CDR3 sequence: CASSTGGAGELFF. CDR3 bases: TGTGCCAGCAGCACGGGGGGGGCCGGGGAGCTGTTTTTT.

V gene TRBV7-2 combines with J gene TRBJ2-5, with 11 bases matching TRBD2. Germline-derived CDR1 and CDR2 are SGHTA and FQGNSA. There are 15 residues in the CDR3. Trimming cost V 1 base and J 2 bases; bases outside gene matches: 0. The CDR3 is CASSLVAGGQETQYF. The CDR3 region has the DNA TGTGCCAGCAGCTTAGTAGCGGGGGGGCAAGAGACCCAGTACTTC.

J is TRBJ1-5 and V is TRBV6-6; D is undetermined. The germline CDR1 and CDR2 sequences are MNHNY and SVGAGI (reference sequence). V was clipped by 6 bases and J by 0 bases, with 9 bases between them. This CDR3 comprises 14 residues. The CDR3 region has the DNA TGTGCCAGCAGCTACATAAATAGCAATCAGCCCCAGCATTTT. Translation: CASSYINSNQPQHF.

This clone was seen once. The chain employs TRBV30 and TRBJ1-4, with D possibly being TRBD1 (5 bases). The germline V and J ends were trimmed by 5 bases and 8 bases, with 24 bases remaining between them. Germline values: CDR1 GTSNPN, CDR2 SVGIG (reference sequence). This CDR3 contains 16 residues. The CDR3 here is CAWSTQGGGRREKLFF. In nucleotides, the CDR3 is TGTGCCTGGTCCACGCAGGGCGGGGGTCGGCGAGAAAAACTGTTTTTT.

This clone was seen only once. The chain recombines TRBV7-2 with TRBJ2-5; TRBD2 is a possible D gene (5 bases). Germline values: CDR1 SGHTA, CDR2 FQGNSA. This CDR3 is 13 amino acids long. Trimming left V 5 bases short and J 4 bases short, with 11 bases between. The CDR3 DNA follows: TGTGCCAGCAGCCTCACTAGACTAGAGACCCAGTACTTC. Its translation is CASSLTRLETQYF.

V gene TRBV7-7 combines with J gene TRBJ2-5; possibly TRBD1 for D (6 bases). Germline CDR1 and CDR2: SSHAT and FNYEAQ (reference sequence). Trimming shortened V by 5 bases and J by 5 bases, and 18 bases separated the two germline ends. This CDR3 is built from 15 residues. CDR3 in DNA: TGTGCCAGCAGCGAAGGGGGTGTGAGGTCGGAGACCCAGTACTTC. It translates to CASSEGGVRSETQYF. The variable domain in full, completed from reference TRBV7-7 and TRBJ2-5, reads GAGVSQSPRYKVTKRGQDVTLRCDPISSHATLYWYQQALGQGPEFLTYFNYEAQPDKSGLPSDRFSAERPEGSISTLTIQRTEQRDSAMYRCASSEGGVRSETQYFGPGTRLLVL.

The rearrangement uses TRBV6-4 and TRBJ2-5; TRBD1 matches at 11 bases. After removal of 2 bases from V and 1 base from J, the junction contained 0 bases not matched to a gene. Germline CDR1 reads MRHNA; CDR2 reads SNTAGT. The CDR3 runs 15 residues. CDR3 region: CASSDGTGGQETQYF. DNA for the CDR3: TGTGCCAGCAGTGACGGGACAGGGGGCCAAGAGACCCAGTACTTC.